One and the same sample provided the 12 T cell receptor beta chains below, sequenced in a study of PD-L1 blockade in urothelial cancer. Some clones are missing from TCRdb's copy, which holds only in-frame ones; the method was immunoSEQ multiplex PCR. The sample includes 50,000 to 55,000 clones, 75% of them seen just once. Time point reported: pretreatment peripheral blood. Sequencing was performed on PBMCs, taken around atezolizumab (anti-PD-L1) treatment. The receptors derive from a man in his 70s with urothelial cancer.

V is TRBV7-2 and J is TRBJ1-1; the D gene is possibly TRBD1 (6 bases). The CDR3 length is 15 residues. From germline, CDR1 is SGHTA and CDR2 FQGNSA. V lost 3 bases and J lost 6, with 17 bases in between. CDR3 in amino acids: CASSLSKVAGAEAFF. The CDR3 DNA is TGTGCCAGCAGCTTGAGCAAGGTGGCAGGGGCTGAAGCTTTCTTT.

The rearrangement links TRBV4-3 to TRBJ2-3; 15 nucleotides match TRBD2. The CDR3 runs 18 residues. Unmatched junction bases numbered 5, after V lost 4 bases and J lost 0 bases. CDR1 is LGHNA and CDR2 is YSLEER in the germline V gene. CDR3 sequence: CASSPRTSGGASTDTQYF. CDR3 bases: TGCGCCAGCAGCCCCAGGACTAGCGGGGGGGCAAGCACAGATACGCAGTATTTT.

The chain uses TRBV5-5 and TRBJ1-5; 8 bases agree with TRBD1. V lost 4 bases and J lost 3; bases outside the gene matches: 3. Germline CDR1 is SGHKS and CDR2 is YYEKEE (reference sequence). This CDR3 comprises 14 residues. The CDR3 nucleotides are TGTGCCAGCAGCCGGGACAGGAACAATCAGCCCCAGCATTTT. It yields the protein CASSRDRNNQPQHF.

The rearrangement joins TRBV5-1 to TRBJ1-2, with 9 bases lining up with TRBD1. This CDR3 is built from 14 residues. The V segment lost 4 bases and the J segment 7 bases; nucleotides outside the gene matches: 8. Germline V gene data show CDR1 as SGHRS and CDR2 as YFSETQ. In DNA form, the CDR3 reads TGCGCCAGCAGCGTTACAGGGGGCGCGACTGGCTACACCTTC. The encoded protein is CASSVTGGATGYTF.

This clone has a handful of counts. The rearrangement links TRBV28 to TRBJ2-2; tentatively, D is TRBD1 (6 bases). The V end was cut by 3 bases, the J end by 1 base, with 9 bases between. This CDR3 has 15 residues. Germline CDR1 is MDHEN and CDR2 is SYDVKM. DNA of the CDR3: TGTGCCAGCAGTTTTATCAGGGGGAACACCGGGGAGCTGTTTTTT. Translating gives CASSFIRGNTGELFF.

The chain links TRBV11-2 to TRBJ2-7; perhaps TRBD2 as D (5 bases). The CDR3 is made up of 15 amino acids. V lost 0 bases and J 2 bases, leaving 11 bases between the germline ends. Germline V gene data show CDR1 as SGHAT and CDR2 as FQNNGV. CDR3 protein: CASSLEGGGTYEQYF. For the CDR3, the DNA is TGTGCCAGCAGCTTAGAGGGCGGAGGTACCTACGAGCAGTACTTC.

This chain uses TRBV20-1 with TRBJ1-1; no clear D gene. The germline CDR1 and CDR2 sequences are DFQATT and SNEGSKA (reference sequence). This CDR3 is built from 11 residues. Trimming took off 5 bases at V and 9 bases at J, with 13 bases between the two ends. CDR3 DNA sequence: TGCAGTGCTGATAGCCGGGAGAAAGCTTTCTTT. It codes for CSADSREKAFF.

The chain combines TRBV28 with TRBJ1-2; 8 bases agree with TRBD1. The CDR3 is 15 residues long. After removal of 6 bases from V and 4 bases from J, the junction contained 10 bases not matched to a gene. Germline loops: CDR1 MDHEN, CDR2 SYDVKM. The CDR3 loop is CASSEPRTGSYGYTF. CDR3 DNA: TGTGCCAGCAGCGAACCCCGGACAGGGAGCTATGGCTACACCTTC.

The chain uses TRBV5-6 and TRBJ2-1; the D gene is possibly TRBD2 (6 bases). This CDR3 contains 14 residues. Germline CDR1 is SGHDT and CDR2 is YYEEEE. V lost 6 bases, J lost 1 base, and 11 bases lay in between. CDR3 DNA: TGTGCCAGCACTGAGGGACTTTCCTACAATGAGCAGTTCTTC. It specifies CASTEGLSYNEQFF. The variable domain in full, with the rest retrieved from reference TRBV5-6 and TRBJ2-1, is DAGVTQSPTHLIKTRGQQVTLRCSPKSGHDTVSWYQQALGQGPQFIFQYYEEEERQRGNFPDRFSGHQFPNYSSELNVNALLLGDSALYLCASTEGLSYNEQFFGPGTRLTVL.

The chain joins TRBV4-2 to TRBJ2-7; a weak D match, TRBD2 (6 bases). The germline CDR1 and CDR2 sequences are LGHNA and YNFKEQ. Trimming took 4 bases from V and 3 from J, leaving 10 bases between them. The CDR3 extends over 13 amino acids. The CDR3 nucleotides read TGTGCCAGCAGCCCTCGGGAGCTCTACGAGCAGTACTTC. Its translation is CASSPRELYEQYF.

This clone came up a few times. The CDR3 nucleotides are TGTGCCAGCAGCCGACAGGCGAGCACAGATACGCAGTATTTT. This codes for CASSRQASTDTQYF. V and J are TRBV5-4 and TRBJ2-3; the D gene is possibly TRBD1 (6 bases). The germline gives CDR1 SGHNT, CDR2 YYREEE (reference sequence). The length of the CDR3 is 14 residues. V gave up 4 bases and J gave up 0 bases, with 9 bases separating them.

This chain connects TRBV18 to TRBJ1-3, with a weak D call TRBD1 (6 bases). Germline CDR1 and CDR2: KGHSH and LQKENI. This CDR3 has 14 residues. V lost 4 bases to trimming and J lost 5 bases, with 12 bases between them. In DNA, the CDR3 is TGTGCCAGCTCACGAGAGACAGGCCGAAACACCATATATTTT. Its protein product is CASSRETGRNTIYF.